This TCR beta chain is from a study of identical twins listed by TCRdb under 2016. About the study as a whole: To test whether fetal clonotypes persist, this study deep-sequenced TCR alpha and beta repertoires from monozygotic twins, from unrelated adults of various ages, and from cord blood. Replicate twin experiments were performed at different times using different library preparation protocols to rule out contamination. Summary of the overall study and its limitations: Abundant cord blood beta clonotypes had fewer insertions, young adult naive repertoires showed a similar but weaker trend, and memory repertoires showed no such trend. Conclusions relied on cross-sectional statistical analysis, since the same donors could not be followed over many years. Compared with coincidental sharing between unrelated individuals, out-of-frame TCR alpha sequences shared between twins showed an excess of sequences with low generation probability. The excess sharing between twins in beta out-of-frame sequences was weaker because fewer shared sequences reduced the signal-to-noise ratio. Invariant T cells such as MAIT and iNKT could partly confound zero-insertion analyses, although diverse VJ usage argued against such confounding for most clonotypes. Recombination models systematically underestimated out-of-frame TCR alpha sharing in monozygotic twins but agreed with sharing between unrelated individuals.

The junction shows trimming of 4 bases on V and 5 bases on J, plus 12 bases between the germline ends. Reading from cysteine to phenylalanine, the CDR3 counts 14 amino acids. Solely the CDR3 DNA is kept, with 42 bases framed from the first base. CDR1 and CDR2 (MDHEN, SYDVKM) derive from the germline V gene. The method behind the library was 5' RACE. TCRdb names Illumina HiSeq 2000 as the instrument used. Template switching introduced a universal primer binding site; the final cDNA contained a unique molecular identifier, enabling accurate counting of TCR cDNA molecules. Specific primers in the conserved constant-segment region were used to synthesize first-strand cDNA for the TCR alpha and beta chains. To control for contamination, every cDNA library carried two barcodes: a SMART-Mk sample barcode plus Illumina barcodes. Two successive PCR steps introduced TruSeq adapter sequences along with Illumina sample barcodes. TCR alpha and beta cDNA libraries were sequenced on the Illumina HiSeq platform with custom primers. The paper's data handling went like this. Raw reads were processed with MiGEC to extract unique molecular identifiers, and MiXCR was used to determine CDR3 positions. For each individual, recombination models were inferred using an EM algorithm with the repgenHMM and IGoR tools. Shared clonotype analysis was performed with the tcR package in R, normalizing sharing by the product of cloneset sizes. To study raw recombination free of thymic and clonal selection effects, out-of-frame nonproductive sequences were analyzed. TCRdb took the public reads, trimmed them with fastp at Q25, ran MiXCR for clone calling and kept in-frame beta chains. CDR3 protein sequences are deduplicated, and each keeps its most common genes and DNA. The V and J calls were determined by TCRdb, not by the authors. The sample table records under 300,000 distinct CDR3 sequences; around an eighth of these occur just once. The ten largest clones capture 7% to 9.5% of the sample.

This clonotype was seen many times. No antigen is known for it. Base quality data are lacking; no much larger clone is found one base away. All donors were healthy Caucasians. Miltenyi CD45RO+ enrichment and human naive T-cell isolation kits were used to isolate memory (CD45RO+) and naive T cells from PBMC. The TCR comes from a woman younger than 35 in good health. Sequencing used memory (CD45RO+) T cells sorted from blood. What this sample's cell subset or site label stands for: CD45RO+ enriched T cells. The rearrangement combines TRBV28 with TRBJ2-1; the D gene lacks a confident call. The CDR3 in this case is CASSSASHDNEQFF. In nucleotides, the sequence is TGTGCCAGCAGTTCGGCGAGTCATGACAATGAGCAGTTCTTC.